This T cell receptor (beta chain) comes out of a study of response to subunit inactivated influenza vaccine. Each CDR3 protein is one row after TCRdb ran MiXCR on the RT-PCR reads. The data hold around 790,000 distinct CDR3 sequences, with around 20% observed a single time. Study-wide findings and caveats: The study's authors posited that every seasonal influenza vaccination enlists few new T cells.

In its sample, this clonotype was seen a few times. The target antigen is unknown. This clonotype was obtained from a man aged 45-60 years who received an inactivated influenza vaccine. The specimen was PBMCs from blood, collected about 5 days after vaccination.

CDR3 region: CSASSGRDTEAFF. The CDR3, as DNA: TGCAGTGCTAGCTCGGGGCGGGACACTGAAGCTTTCTTT. This chain joins TRBV20-1 and TRBJ1-1; weak D call: TRBD1 (5 bases). From germline, CDR1 is DFQATT and CDR2 SNEGSKA (reference sequence). With 3 bases removed from V and 3 bases from J, the gap between germline ends came to 11 bases. The CDR3 has 13 amino acids.